This TCR beta chain was recovered during a study of human T cells and chemical hapten exposure. Trimming took off 6 bases at V and 1 base at J, with 2 bases between the two ends. This CDR3 contains 10 residues. Germline loops: CDR1 SQVTM, CDR2 ANQGSEA. Each CDR3 protein is one row after TCRdb ran MiXCR on the RACE reads. Counted here are 100,000 to 150,000 distinct CDR3 sequences, roughly 15% occurring once; the ten biggest clones make up less than 0.95%. Noted time point: patch test 1, 2 weeks after DPC sensitization. Regarding treatment: therapeutic diphenylcyclopropenone sensitization with weekly scalp DPC.

This clonotype originated in a man aged 18 to 35 with alopecia areata. Some clones in this sample may be carry-over from other donors' samples. The gene calls are TRBV29-1 and TRBJ2-3; D uncertain. The sequences come from whole blood, collected in connection with sensitization to the hapten diphenylcyclopropenone (DPC). CDR3 residues: CSVRTDTQYF. Written as DNA, the CDR3 is TGCAGCGTCCGCACAGATACGCAGTATTTT.